This passage covers 5 T cell receptor beta chains from one sample sequenced in a study of blood T cell repertoires in COVID-19 (dated by TCRdb to 2018 to 2020). The method was the immunoSEQ multiplex PCR assay. This immuneACCESS table, as held by TCRdb, lists in-frame sequences with V and J called but not all clones. Of the missing ones, under half trace to an unresolved V gene in checked studies; the others have no known cause. This sample comprises over 150,000 clones, about 83% of them detected only once. About 12% of the sample is held by the ten biggest clonotypes. The specimen sequenced was peripheral blood. The receptor source for this set is a woman aged 55-70 years with COVID-19, enrolled during active disease.

This sequence joins TRBV7-2 and TRBJ2-5; D might be TRBD1 (6 bases). The CDR3 covers 14 residues. V lost 5 bases and J 4 bases, leaving 14 bases between the germline ends. Germline V gene data show CDR1 as SGHTA and CDR2 as FQGNSA. The DNA for the CDR3 is TGTGCCAGCAGCCTACCCCCAGGGGTAGAGACCCAGTACTTC. It encodes CASSLPPGVETQYF.

The chain joins TRBV6-5 to TRBJ2-1; D may be TRBD1 (5 bases). Trimming took off 7 bases at V and 9 bases at J, with 16 bases between the two ends. CDR3 length: 13 residues. Germline CDR1 MNHEY, CDR2 SVGAGI. CDR3 sequence: CASTPWWQGEQFF. The DNA for the CDR3 is TGTGCCAGCACCCCCTGGTGGCAGGGTGAGCAGTTCTTC.

The V and J genes are TRBV11-2 and TRBJ1-3; D call uncertain. The CDR3 extends over 16 amino acids. Trimming removed 1 base at V and 0 bases at J, with 10 bases between. CDR1 is SGHAT, CDR2 FQNNGV, per germline. CDR3 residues: CASSLAVGRSGNTIYF. The CDR3, as DNA: TGTGCCAGCAGCTTAGCGGTTGGGCGCTCTGGAAACACCATATATTTT.

The chain combines TRBV18 with TRBJ1-3, with TRBD1 matching over 11 bases. This CDR3 is 18 amino acids long. Germline CDR1 KGHSH, CDR2 LQKENI. After removal of 3 bases from V and 2 bases from J, the junction contained 9 bases not matched to a gene. CDR3 DNA sequence: TGTGCCAGCTCACCCGAAGGACAGGGGGCCGGTGCTGGAAACACCATATATTTT. Translating gives CASSPEGQGAGAGNTIYF.

The rearrangement links TRBV18 to TRBJ2-5; 7 bases map to TRBD2. V was clipped by 6 bases and J by 3 bases; unmatched bases: 4. CDR3 length: 13 residues. CDR1 and CDR2 (germline): KGHSH, LQKENI. As DNA, the CDR3 is TGTGCCAGCTCCCGGGGGGTGGAAGAGACCCAGTACTTC. This sequence encodes CASSRGVEETQYF.